This T cell receptor beta chain was found in a study of low-dose radiotherapy and immunotherapy resistance in tumors. Study context: One day before radiation and immunotherapy, intravenous cyclophosphamide 200 mg/m2 was administered, with this repeated every two weeks.

The authors ran around 18 PCR cycles to amplify TCRs with a constant-region primer and V-primer adapter. Each CDR3 protein gets one entry after TCRdb re-called the reads with MiXCR. The table records approximately 47,000 distinct CDR3 sequences, roughly 12% of them present only once. The time point is: before trial treatment. Eligibility criteria specified advanced solid malignancies devoid of tumor-infiltrating lymphocytes. Of note for this clonotype: A single base is all that separates this from a far larger clone, so a read error is likely.

The sequence came from a female donor with ovarian cancer. This sample comprised PBMCs, obtained before treatment.

In DNA, the CDR3 is TGTGCCAGCAGCGAAGACGGTTCCTACAATGAGCAGTACTTC. Translation: CASSEDGSYNEQYF. The chain has TRBV7-6 and TRBJ2-5; D not resolved. Germline lookup yields CDR1 SGHVS and CDR2 FNYEAQ. V was shortened by 5 bases and J by 11 bases, with 21 bases between the two germline ends. This CDR3 spans 14 amino acids.